This entry features one T cell receptor (beta chain) sequence. This clone came up once. It has no known antigen specificity. Per-nucleotide qualities are absent, and no much larger clonotype sits a single base away. The CDR3 regions of human TCRbeta chains were subjected to immunosequencing. The source study handled its data this way. Repertoire TCRs were matched against a reference library of SARS-CoV-2-specific TCRs generated with the MIRA antigen-specificity platform. Breadth was defined as the fraction of unique TCRs that were SARS-CoV-2-associated, and depth was defined as the fraction of total T cells that were SARS-CoV-2-associated. Using the MIRA data, every spike-specific TCR was mapped to the spike region that the TCR reacted to and assigned to either a CD4 or a CD8 class. Log10-transformed breadth and depth values were compared by one-way ANOVA with Sidak's multiple comparisons tests. Drawn from immuneACCESS, this table holds only the in-frame rearrangements with V and J called that TCRdb kept. Clones are partly lost; checked studies trace under half to an unresolved V gene and leave the rest unexplained. The DNA was the basis for D and trimming; V, J and clone size are from that table. The sample table holds around 140,000 clones, of which 70% to 90% were seen once. About 20% of the sample comes from the top ten.

The sample belongs to a study of T cell responses to AZD1222 COVID-19 vaccine (dated by TCRdb to about 2021). Broadly, across the study: Because spike-specific TCR depth and breadth did not differ between the two schedules, AZD1222 recipients who got a second dose at roughly 4 weeks were pooled with those who got a second dose at roughly 12 weeks. A total of under 250 trial participants underwent TCR sequencing, of whom roughly 210 had received two doses of AZD1222 and about 25 had received two doses of the MenACWY control vaccine. Trial participants were enrolled by age into 18-55, 56-69 and 70-plus year subgroups, with around 150, 28 and 57 TCR-sequenced participants respectively. The full study reports these points: Because no day 14 peak-response samples were available, repertoires were characterized only after the peak T cell response. Epitopes outside the regions mutated in the B.1.351 and B.1.1.7 variants were reportedly recognized by nearly half of the unique spike-specific TCRs. The vaccine-associated CD4 TCRs covered the entire spike protein, and the dominant responses fell in regions 160-218 and 743-854. Conclusions about previously exposed vaccinees are limited because only a handful of AZD1222 recipients were SARS-CoV-2 seropositive at baseline. After two AZD1222 doses, spike-specific TCR breadth and depth were significantly higher than at day 0 and than in MenACWY recipients. Most participants were white British and females outnumbered males, and the authors suggested that clonal diversity may have been underestimated. The 56-69-year group was small, and its depth increase did not reach significance, likely because of low power.

From the cysteine through the phenylalanine, the CDR3 covers 15 amino acids. Solely the CDR3 DNA is kept, with 45 bases framed from the first base. Per the germline V gene (reference sequence), LNHDA is the CDR1 and SQIVND is the CDR2. The V end gives up 7 bases and the J end 10 bases, leaving 16 bases in the junction not matched to a gene. The time point label, read with the paper, signifies: baseline before first vaccination. Samples from vaccinated people were obtained from the UK trials COV001 and COV002, which included a single-blind randomized controlled phase 2/3 trial of AZD1222 (ChAdOx1 nCoV-19) in healthy adults. For TCRbeta chain sequencing, PBMC samples were collected from trial participants at day 0 and at day 28 after the second dose.

This sample comprised peripheral blood, obtained on day 0 of AZD1222 vaccination. The chain was built from TRBV19 and TRBJ1-5, and 7 junction bases match TRBD1. The clonotype comes from an adult in good health. The CDR3 reads CASTSRGDREGPQHF. At the DNA level, the sequence is TGTGCCAGTACGAGTCGGGGCGACAGGGAGGGCCCCCAGCATTTT.